Listed below are T cell receptor beta chains from one sample, sequenced in a study of T-cell memory formation after mild COVID-19. MiXCR was run by TCRdb on the 5' RACE reads, yielding one entry per CDR3 protein. The sample lists around 420,000 distinct CDR3 sequences; 20% to 25% were seen once. Sequenced material: PBMCs or a T cell subset sorted from them (not recorded which). The source of these receptors is an adult woman who had mild COVID-19 (a few samples of this study predate the infection). Cell type and time point are not known. The CDR3 runs from the conserved cysteine through the conserved F or W.

CDR3 length,J gene,V gene,CDR3 protein
15,TRBJ2-1,TRBV29-1,CSVLGGSPSYNEQFF
12,TRBJ2-1,TRBV20-1,CSASGGAGEQFF
14,TRBJ2-2,TRBV19,CATTAGAVTGELFF
15,TRBJ2-1,TRBV10-3,CAISESTGAYNEQFF
14,TRBJ1-6,TRBV20-1,CSAKAGTNNSPLHF
13,TRBJ1-4,TRBV10-3,CATGPRLDEKLFF
17,TRBJ1-3,TRBV6-1,CASSGQPGASSGNTIYF
15,TRBJ2-2,TRBV25-1,CASSEPRANTGELFF
15,TRBJ2-2,TRBV29-1,CSVEEAGQGSGELFF
15,TRBJ2-2,TRBV7-2,CASSPQDGDTGELFF
11,TRBJ2-3,TRBV2,CASTLTDTQYF
15,TRBJ2-7,TRBV29-1,CSVEEYGTGSYEQYF
21,TRBJ2-1,TRBV6-2/TRBV6-3,CASSYAGTALGGGRSYNEQFF
15,TRBJ2-2,TRBV24-1,CATSSYRANTGELFF
17,TRBJ2-1,TRBV15,CATEGTSGGLSYNEQFF
14,TRBJ2-3,TRBV7-3,CASSLDRARDTQYF
12,TRBJ2-7,TRBV12-3/TRBV12-4,CASSSGLYEQYF
14,TRBJ2-3,TRBV20-1,CSAPRQGPTDTQYF